This T cell receptor (beta chain) was identified during a study of blood T cell repertoires in COVID-19. Looking at the study overall: The study drew acute and convalescent COVID-19 samples from the United States, Italy and Spain. Sources were T cells, B-cell-depleted T cells, or PBMCs; the material itself was cDNA or gDNA.

Authors' analysis steps: Using reference gene primer amplification, nucleated cell counts were estimated. The data were produced by immunoSEQ multiplex PCR, yet TCRdb's version contains in-frame clones alone and is incomplete. The V and J calls and clone size come from that table; D and trimming were worked out from the DNA. Of fewer than 350,000 clones in the sample, roughly 86% were seen once. The CDR3 sequence is 15 residues long. The ends lost 3 bases at V and 1 base at J; junction bases unmatched: 2. Per germline, CDR1 SGHRS and CDR2 YFSETQ. Turning to this clone: Other DNA sequences within the sample encode an identical CDR3.

The receptor's source is a man in his forties or fifties with active or convalescent COVID-19. Sequencing input: peripheral blood. J is TRBJ2-3 and V is TRBV5-1; 10 positions agree with TRBD2. Here the CDR3 reads CASSSGTSGTDTQYF. The CDR3 DNA reads as TGCGCCAGCAGCTCCGGGACTAGCGGCACAGATACGCAGTATTTT.